This T cell receptor beta chain was identified in a study of control samples from healthy donors and cancer patients. Data came from immunoSEQ multiplex PCR; TCRdb stores just in-frame clones and leaves some out. The data contain roughly 69,000 clones, 83% of them singletons. Per the germline V gene, CDR1 is SGHVS and CDR2 is FQNEAQ. The ends were cut back, 1 base at V and 3 bases at J, with 12 bases in the middle. The CDR3 length is 15 residues. Sequenced input: blood. The rearrangement uses TRBV7-8 and TRBJ1-1; a possible D gene is TRBD1 (5 bases). The source is a man between 60 and 70 years old in good health. In nucleotides, the CDR3 is TGTGCCAGCAGCTTAGTTCGGGGGACTTACACTGAAGCTTTCTTT. Translating it yields CASSLVRGTYTEAFF.